The T cell receptor (beta chain) under discussion was sequenced for a study of post-analysis software for immune sequencing data. Study-wide background: Some patients lacked subtype; others had relapsing-remitting, secondary progressive or progressive-relapsing disease.

Remarks on this clonotype: What it binds is not known.

Prepared libraries of TCR beta cDNA carried unique molecular identifiers. A few hundred thousand cDNA molecules came from around 1 to 10 million T cells. One entry per CDR3 protein results from TCRdb running MiXCR on the PCR reads. Among hundreds of thousands of distinct CDR3 sequences listed, 25% to 30% were seen once. Study results and limitations: A few TRBV segments (TRBV5-6, TRBV5-1 and TRBV20-1 among them) occurred more frequently in patients than in controls. People with multiple sclerosis had a significantly lower normalized Chao1 diversity than controls did.

Germline loops: CDR1 DFQATT, CDR2 SNEGSKA (reference sequence). This CDR3 has 17 amino acids. The J segment lost 5 bases and the V segment lost 3 bases, leaving 13 bases of the junction unmatched. This TCR derives from a girl aged 5-17 years with multiple sclerosis. The chain couples TRBV20-1 to TRBJ2-5; 12 bases fit TRBD1. The sample taken for sequencing was blood. CDR3 residues: CSARLWGTGGKQETQYF. For the CDR3, the DNA is TGCAGTGCTAGGTTGTGGGGGACAGGGGGCAAACAGGAGACCCAGTACTTC.